This paragraph reports one T cell receptor beta chain. The sample belongs to a study of blood T cell repertoires in COVID-19. CDR3 length: 15 residues. Germline CDR1 reads MNHEY; CDR2 reads SMNVEV (reference sequence). With 5 bases clipped from V and 3 bases from J, the junction kept 8 bases outside the gene matches. Sequenced by immunoSEQ multiplex PCR; TCRdb stores in-frame clones only, minus some. The sample has hundreds of thousands of clones; 65% to 85% are singletons. The chain combines TRBV27 with TRBJ1-2; 8 nucleotides align to TRBD1. This TCR was recovered from an older woman who had recovered from COVID-19. Source material: PBMCs or T cells enriched from blood (not recorded which). The CDR3 reads CASSAPTGVHYGYTF. CDR3 DNA sequence: TGTGCCAGCAGTGCCCCGACAGGGGTGCACTATGGCTACACCTTC.